The 16 T cell receptor beta chains listed next were all sequenced from one sample in a study of blood T cells in healthy people across ages. Combining a sample-barcoded 5' primer with a J-beta primer mix, a second PCR ran for roughly 7 to 11 cycles. Using its own MiXCR run on the 5' RACE reads, TCRdb lists one record per CDR3 protein. In the table there are about 810,000 distinct CDR3 sequences, roughly 35% of which are singletons. The sequenced sample consisted of blood. The receptors were sampled from a man aged 18 to 30 in good health.

V usage is TRBV2 and J usage is TRBJ2-3; 8 bases line up with TRBD1. The germline V gene encodes CDR1 SNHLY and CDR2 FYNNEI. This CDR3 region has 14 residues. The J segment lost 2 bases and the V segment lost 4 bases, leaving 2 bases of the junction unmatched. CDR3 loop: CASSGTGNTDTQYF. CDR3 DNA sequence: TGTGCCAGCAGTGGGACAGGGAACACAGATACGCAGTATTTT.

This chain connects TRBV14 to TRBJ1-4; D is uncertain. The CDR3 contains 12 residues. V was trimmed by 3 bases and J by 8 bases, leaving 7 bases between them. Germline lookup yields CDR1 SGHDN and CDR2 FVKESK. The chain's CDR3 is CASSHAGEKLFF. CDR3 coding DNA: TGTGCCAGCAGCCATGCGGGCGAAAAACTGTTTTTT.

This clonotype was observed at least ten times. The chain recombines TRBV11-2 with TRBJ2-3; tentative D call: TRBD2 (7 bases). Germline V gene lookup returns CDR1 SGHAT and CDR2 FQNNGV. There are 16 residues in the CDR3. V lost 3 bases to trimming and J lost 2 bases, with 15 bases between them. The CDR3 nucleotides read TGTGCCAGCAGCTTGCGGAGAGGGGGGGACACAGATACGCAGTATTTT. This encodes CASSLRRGGDTDTQYF.

The genes are TRBV20-1 and TRBJ2-7, with unresolved D. Between the trimmed V and J ends, which lost 8 bases and 0 bases, there was a span of 14 bases. From germline, CDR1 is DFQATT and CDR2 SNEGSKA (reference sequence). The CDR3 sequence is 13 residues long. The CDR3 here is CSLLPNFSYEQYF. CDR3 sequence (DNA): TGCAGTCTTCTTCCAAATTTCTCCTACGAGCAGTACTTC.

This chain connects TRBV5-6 to TRBJ1-2; 8 bases are a match to TRBD1. The CDR3 loop spans 14 amino acids. Losses at the gene ends were 5 bases for V and 8 bases for J; bases not matched to a gene: 11. The germline V gene encodes CDR1 SGHDT and CDR2 YYEEEE. The CDR3 bases are TGTGCCAGCAGACCCGACAGGGGAAGGGGAGGCTACACCTTC. It translates to CASRPDRGRGGYTF.

This clonotype came up a few times. The chain combines TRBV20-1 with TRBJ1-6; 7 positions agree with TRBD1. Germline trimming cut 0 bases from V and 10 bases from J; bases unmatched to any gene: 9. CDR3 size: 15 residues. Per germline, CDR1 DFQATT and CDR2 SNEGSKA (reference sequence). CDR3 region: CSARDSRQGRSPLHF. The CDR3 bases are TGCAGTGCTAGAGACTCAAGACAGGGAAGATCACCCCTCCACTTT.

DNA for the CDR3: TGTGCCAGCAGTGCCGCAGGGAGGCAGTACAATGAGCAGTTCTTC. This encodes CASSAAGRQYNEQFF. V usage is TRBV25-1 and J usage is TRBJ2-1; D possibly corresponds to TRBD2 (6 bases). This CDR3 comprises 15 residues. Deletions cut 4 bases from V and 4 bases from J, with 14 bases between. CDR1 is MGHDK, CDR2 SYGVNS, per germline.

This clonotype was observed a single time. At one of its ends the junction is not consistent with the germline gene, which may arise from a read error. The chain combines TRBV14 with TRBJ1-2; D not resolved. CDR3 length equals 14 residues. CDR1 is SGHDN, CDR2 FVKESK, per germline. Here the CDR3 reads CAGSQGPVFFGYTF. In DNA form, the CDR3 reads TGTGCCGGCAGCCAAGGGCCGGTTTTTTTTGGCTACACCTTC.

This clonotype was observed a handful of times. The chain has TRBV6-6 and TRBJ1-2, with D possibly being TRBD1 (5 bases). V lost 5 bases and J 4 bases, leaving 17 bases between the germline ends. Germline V gene lookup returns CDR1 MNHNY and CDR2 SVGAGI (reference sequence). The length of the CDR3 is 15 residues. CDR3 in DNA: TGTGCCAGCAGTCCACCCGGAGACAGCCCCTATGGCTACACCTTC. It encodes CASSPPGDSPYGYTF.

The chain employs TRBV18 and TRBJ2-2; D unclear. Germline V gene sequence: CDR1 KGHSH, CDR2 LQKENI. The CDR3 contains 13 residues. V lost 0 bases and J 5 bases, leaving 4 bases between the germline ends. This chain's CDR3 is CASSPPVTGELFF. The CDR3 DNA reads as TGTGCCAGCTCACCACCAGTAACCGGGGAGCTGTTTTTT.

V gene TRBV7-9 combines with J gene TRBJ2-3, with a possible D match to TRBD2 (5 bases). The CDR3 is made up of 11 amino acids. V lost 3 bases and J 10 bases, leaving 8 bases between the germline ends. Germline CDR1 is SEHNR and CDR2 is FQNEAQ (reference sequence). CDR3 sequence: CASSFLEAQYF. The CDR3 DNA is TGTGCCAGCAGCTTTCTGGAGGCGCAGTATTTT.

This clonotype was found many times. This sequence joins TRBV12-3 or TRBV12-4 and TRBJ2-1; 11 bases fit TRBD2. The CDR3 spans 15 residues. V shed 6 bases, J shed 2 bases, and the junction held 3 bases outside the gene matches. The CDR3 reads CASRLAGGAYNEQFF. DNA of the CDR3: TGTGCCAGCAGGCTAGCGGGGGGAGCCTACAATGAGCAGTTCTTC.

CDR3 nucleotide sequence: TGTGCCAGCAGTGACACAACAGGGTCTCCACCCGAGCAGTACTTC. Translation gives CASSDTTGSPPEQYF. The chain is built from TRBV6-1 and TRBJ2-7; a possible D gene is TRBD1 (6 bases). V gave up 3 bases and J gave up 6 bases, with 18 bases separating them. The germline CDR1 and CDR2 sequences are MNHNS and SASEGT. The CDR3 is made up of 15 amino acids.

This clonotype appeared a few times. The rearrangement links TRBV11-2 to TRBJ2-7; D not resolved. With 0 bases removed from V and 2 bases from J, the gap between germline ends came to 8 bases. The CDR3 spans 14 residues. CDR1 and CDR2 from the germline V gene are SGHAT and FQNNGV. As DNA, the CDR3 is TGTGCCAGCAGCTTAGATACCACGACCTACGAGCAGTACTTC. Translation gives CASSLDTTTYEQYF.

This clonotype was counted between two and nine times. The chain couples TRBV5-5 to TRBJ2-7; D perhaps matches TRBD2 (6 bases). Per the germline V gene, CDR1 is SGHKS and CDR2 is YYEKEE (reference sequence). V gave up 2 bases and J gave up 5 bases, with 11 bases separating them. This CDR3 has 13 amino acids. For the CDR3, the DNA is TGTGCCAGCAGCTTTCCCGGACTAAACGAGCAGTACTTC. As protein: CASSFPGLNEQYF. The whole variable domain, filled in from reference TRBV5-5 and TRBJ2-7, reads DAGVTQSPTHLIKTRGQQVTLRCSPISGHKSVSWYQQVLGQGPQFIFQYYEKEERGRGNFPDRFSARQFPNYSSELNVNALLLGDSALYLCASSFPGLNEQYFGPGTRLTVT.

The CDR3 coding sequence is TGTGCCAGCAGCACCTGGACCGCTGGAGAGCAGTACTTC. It is translated as CASSTWTAGEQYF. The J gene is TRBJ2-5, the V gene TRBV9; the D is unclear. CDR3 size: 13 residues. Germline CDR1 reads SGDLS; CDR2 reads YYNGEE. V lost 4 bases to trimming and J lost 11 bases, with 18 bases between them.